Presented here are 32 T cell receptor beta chains from one specimen sequenced in a study of blood T cells in healthy people across ages. Sample-barcoded 5' priming and a J-beta primer mix drove a second PCR of roughly 6 to 12 cycles. Using its own MiXCR run on the 5' RACE reads, TCRdb lists one record per CDR3 protein. This sample carries 1.5 million to 2 million distinct CDR3 sequences, just under 50% of them seen once, and the ten largest clones take less than 2.5%. Sequences were obtained from blood. The receptors come from a woman in her 40s in good health.

The chain couples TRBV20-1 to TRBJ2-4; 7 positions match TRBD1. The DNA end favors TRBJ2-7, so the J call may be wrong. The CDR3 runs 13 residues. Germline CDR1 DFQATT, CDR2 SNEGSKA (reference sequence). The CDR3, as DNA: TGCAGTGCTGAAGCCGGGACAGTCAACGAGCAGTACTTC. The encoded protein is CSAEAGTVNEQYF.

The CDR3 loop reads CSANTSGSGQNEQYF. The CDR3 nucleotides read TGCAGTGCTAACACTTCCGGCAGCGGACAAAACGAGCAGTACTTC. The chain links TRBV20-1 to TRBJ2-7; D possibly uses TRBD1 or TRBD2 (5 bases each). Per germline, CDR1 DFQATT and CDR2 SNEGSKA (reference sequence). V shed 4 bases and J shed 5 bases, with 21 bases lying between them. The CDR3 is 15 amino acids.

The rearrangement joins TRBV6-6 to TRBJ2-3, with 15 positions matching TRBD2. J was trimmed by 4 bases and V by 2 bases; bases with no gene match: 1. CDR1 is MNHNY, CDR2 SVGAGI, per germline (reference sequence). CDR3 length equals 16 residues. The CDR3 here is CASSYRTSGGADTQYF. The CDR3 DNA sequence: TGTGCCAGCAGTTACCGGACTAGCGGGGGGGCAGATACGCAGTATTTT.

This clonotype was recorded only once. The chain is built from TRBV21-1 and TRBJ2-7; whether TRBD1, the table's D call, matches the DNA was not checked. The tail of the sequence fits TRBJ2-5 better, so the J call may be wrong. TRBV21-1 constitutes a pseudogene. There are 14 residues in the CDR3. CDR3 sequence reads: CAPTGTGGGETQYF. The CDR3 nucleotides are TGTGCCCCCACCGGGACAGGGGGCGGAGAGACCCAGTACTTC.

The rearrangement joins TRBV28 to TRBJ2-5; maybe TRBD2 (6 bases). Germline CDR1 MDHEN, CDR2 SYDVKM. Trimming took 5 bases from V and 2 from J, leaving 21 bases between them. The CDR3 is 17 amino acids. This CDR3 reads CASSPYKLGGLQETQYF. Written as DNA, the CDR3 is TGTGCCAGCAGTCCATACAAGCTCGGGGGTTTACAAGAGACCCAGTACTTC.

The chain links TRBV20-1 to TRBJ2-5, with 10 bases lining up with TRBD2. J was trimmed by 0 bases and V by 4 bases; bases with no gene match: 8. The CDR3 spans 16 residues. Germline V gene lookup returns CDR1 DFQATT and CDR2 SNEGSKA (reference sequence). The chain's CDR3 is CSANYFLAGDQETQYF. For the CDR3, the DNA is TGCAGTGCTAATTACTTTCTAGCGGGGGACCAAGAGACCCAGTACTTC.

This chain links TRBV6-5 with TRBJ2-7, with TRBD2 matching 7 bases. This CDR3 has 16 amino acids. The germline gives CDR1 MNHEY, CDR2 SVGAGI. V was clipped by 0 bases and J by 1 base; unmatched bases: 6. The CDR3 sequence is CASSYSSGGKSYEQYF. As DNA, the CDR3 is TGTGCCAGCAGTTACTCGTCGGGGGGAAAATCCTACGAGCAGTACTTC.

This chain uses TRBV4-3 with TRBJ1-2; D is uncertain. The V and J ends lost 0 bases and 4 bases respectively, with 15 bases between them. The CDR3 runs to 16 residues. Per the germline V gene, CDR1 is LGHNA and CDR2 is YSLEER. CDR3 residues: CASSQESRGVGYGYTF. DNA of the CDR3: TGCGCCAGCAGCCAAGAGTCTCGTGGGGTAGGCTATGGCTACACCTTC.

The chain couples TRBV24-1 to TRBJ2-5; D gene ambiguous. V gave up 1 base and J gave up 1 base, with 9 bases separating them. Germline V lookup: CDR1 KGHDR, CDR2 SFDVKD. This CDR3 has 15 residues. The CDR3 region is CATSDFSQSQETQYF. The CDR3 nucleotides read TGTGCCACCAGTGATTTCTCGCAGTCCCAAGAGACCCAGTACTTC.

This chain joins TRBV4-2 and TRBJ2-4; D is perhaps TRBD1 (5 bases). The V and J ends lost 4 bases and 10 bases respectively, with 17 bases between them. The CDR3 sequence is 14 residues long. Germline V gene sequence: CDR1 LGHNA, CDR2 YNFKEQ. CDR3 sequence (DNA): TGTGCCAGCAGCCCAGGGTCCACATTTACTATTCAGTACTTC. This sequence encodes CASSPGSTFTIQYF.

This clonotype was found once. The CDR3, as DNA: TGTGCCAGCAGCGTAGGGGGGGGCCTCCTCCAAGAGACCCAGTACTTC. Its protein product is CASSVGGGLLQETQYF. The V gene is TRBV9, the J gene TRBJ2-5; weak D call: TRBD2 (7 bases). Germline-derived CDR1 and CDR2 are SGDLS and YYNGEE. The CDR3 runs 16 residues. V was cut by 0 bases and J by 1 base, with 13 bases left in between.

This clonotype was seen more than once but under ten times. CDR3 region: CSVEQVASDTQYF. The CDR3 DNA reads TGCAGCGTGGAACAGGTGGCCTCCGATACGCAGTATTTT. The chain couples TRBV29-1 to TRBJ2-3; D is perhaps TRBD1 (5 bases). The ends were cut back, 6 bases at V and 6 bases at J, with 16 bases in the middle. CDR3 size: 13 residues. Germline V gives CDR1 SQVTM, CDR2 ANQGSEA.

This chain joins TRBV6-2 or TRBV6-3 and TRBJ2-7; 8 nucleotides align to TRBD2. In germline, CDR1 is MNHEY, CDR2 SVGEGT. The junction had 7 bases not matched to a gene; V was cut back by 3 bases and J by 0 bases. The CDR3 is made up of 16 amino acids. For the CDR3, the DNA is TGTGCCAGCAGTTATCAGGCTAGCGGGTTCTCCTACGAGCAGTACTTC. Translated, it gives CASSYQASGFSYEQYF.

The chain recombines TRBV6-2 or TRBV6-3 with TRBJ1-4, with D maybe TRBD1 (5 bases). V was clipped by 4 bases and J by 8 bases, with 17 bases between them. Per the germline V gene, CDR1 is MNHEY and CDR2 is SVGEGT. This CDR3 spans 15 amino acids. Here the CDR3 DNA reads TGTGCCAGCAGTTCGGGAAGGGGAGAAGAAGAAAAACTGTTTTTT. The encoded protein is CASSSGRGEEEKLFF.

In its sample, this clonotype was seen a few times. Its ends do not fully match the called genes, so a read error is possible. The rearrangement links TRBV7-9 to TRBJ2-7, with 7 bases lining up with TRBD1. The V gene's germline CDR1 is SEHNR and CDR2 FQNEAQ (reference sequence). The length of the CDR3 is 15 residues. CDR3 loop: CASPPGQDISYGQYF. The CDR3 DNA is TGTGCCAGCCCTCCCGGACAGGATATTTCCTACGGGCAGTACTTC.

This sequence joins TRBV6-1 and TRBJ2-1; D unresolved. The CDR3 spans 19 residues. Trimming cost V 2 bases and J 0 bases, with 20 bases left between them. Per the germline V gene, CDR1 is MNHNS and CDR2 is SASEGT. The CDR3 nucleotides read TGTGCCAGCAGTGAACTGACATGGGCCCTAGAAAGCTCCTACAATGAGCAGTTCTTC. It yields the protein CASSELTWALESSYNEQFF.

This sequence joins TRBV4-2 and TRBJ1-2, with 8 bases lining up with TRBD1. The CDR3 loop spans 16 amino acids. CDR1 and CDR2 (germline): LGHNA, YNFKEQ. Trimming removed 0 bases from V and 8 bases from J; junction bases left unmatched: 11. The chain's CDR3 is CASSQDGGRGLGGYTF. CDR3 DNA: TGTGCCAGCAGCCAAGATGGGGGCAGGGGGCTAGGAGGCTACACCTTC.

This clonotype was counted between two and nine times. This chain joins TRBV5-1 and TRBJ2-5; 7 bases are shared with TRBD1. With the DNA end fitting TRBJ2-7 better, the J assignment may be wrong. This CDR3 is 13 amino acids long. CDR1 is SGHRS, CDR2 YFSETQ, per germline. The CDR3 loop is CASSTRTGFEQYF. DNA for the CDR3: TGCGCCAGCAGCACCAGGACAGGCTTCGAGCAGTACTTC.

The J gene is TRBJ1-5, the V gene TRBV6-6; D might be TRBD1 (5 bases). Trimming stripped 6 bases from V and 2 bases from J, with 17 bases between. This CDR3 has 16 amino acids. Germline V lookup: CDR1 MNHNY, CDR2 SVGAGI (reference sequence). CDR3 residues: CASRRGGFAGNQPQHF. The CDR3, as DNA: TGTGCCAGCAGACGGGGCGGGTTCGCGGGCAATCAGCCCCAGCATTTT.

This chain's CDR3 is CASSERAVTYEQYF. The CDR3 DNA sequence: TGTGCCAGCAGTGAAAGGGCAGTAACCTACGAGCAGTACTTC. The chain uses TRBV6-1 and TRBJ2-7; D call uncertain. This CDR3 has 14 residues. Germline V CDR1 and CDR2: MNHNS, SASEGT. V was pared by 2 bases and J by 2 bases, with 10 bases between.

This clonotype was recorded at least ten times. The rearrangement joins TRBV27 to TRBJ1-6; 9 nucleotides agree with TRBD1. V lost 6 bases, J lost 12 bases, and 15 bases stayed unmatched. The CDR3 length is 16 residues. Germline CDR1 reads MNHEY; CDR2 reads SMNVEV (reference sequence). CDR3 nucleotides: TGTGCCAGCAGGGCCGGGGACAGGGACCTTCGGGGACCCCTCCACTTT. This gives the protein CASRAGDRDLRGPLHF.

This clonotype was observed a few times. The chain couples TRBV27 to TRBJ2-1; TRBD1 is a possible D gene (5 bases). The CDR3 loop spans 15 amino acids. Deletions cut 2 bases from V and 7 bases from J, with 15 bases between. From germline, CDR1 is MNHEY and CDR2 SMNVEV (reference sequence). CDR3 in amino acids: CASSLPSRASNEQFF. CDR3 sequence (DNA): TGTGCCAGCAGTTTACCCAGCAGGGCGTCAAATGAGCAGTTCTTC.

The sample holds a few counts of this clonotype. The rearrangement links TRBV29-1 to TRBJ1-1; D is uncertain. The CDR3 extends over 14 amino acids. V lost 4 bases to trimming and J lost 0 bases, with 12 bases between them. Germline-derived CDR1 and CDR2 are SQVTM and ANQGSEA. CDR3 in DNA: TGCAGCGTTGCCGGCCCGGGATTGAACACTGAAGCTTTCTTT. The encoded protein is CSVAGPGLNTEAFF.

This clonotype was picked up one time. The chain has TRBV19 and TRBJ1-2, with 8 bases aligning to TRBD1. J gave up 3 bases and V 5 bases, and 11 bases lay outside the gene matches. This CDR3 is built from 16 residues. Germline V gives CDR1 LNHDA, CDR2 SQIVND (reference sequence). The CDR3 nucleotides are TGTGCCAGTAGTCCCCTCCCCGGACAGGGTGACTATGGCTACACCTTC. Its translation: CASSPLPGQGDYGYTF.

This rearrangement joins TRBV20-1 to TRBJ2-3; possibly TRBD2 for D (5 bases). From germline, CDR1 is DFQATT and CDR2 SNEGSKA (reference sequence). This CDR3 contains 13 residues. The V end lost 6 bases, the J end lost 5 bases, and 15 bases lay between the germline ends. DNA for the CDR3: TGCAGTGCGCTGGGAGTTGTGGGAGATACGCAGTATTTT. It encodes CSALGVVGDTQYF.

This clonotype showed up just a few times. This chain joins TRBV7-2 and TRBJ2-5; D unresolved. Trimming removed 5 bases at V and 0 bases at J, with 13 bases between. This CDR3 spans 15 amino acids. CDR1 and CDR2 from the germline V gene are SGHTA and FQGNSA. Written as DNA, the CDR3 is TGTGCCAGCAGCCCCCAGACCTGGTACCAAGAGACCCAGTACTTC. Amino acid sequence: CASSPQTWYQETQYF.

V and J are TRBV7-8 and TRBJ1-5, with D unclear. V was clipped by 0 bases and J by 0 bases, with 9 bases between them. The CDR3 runs to 16 residues. Germline loops: CDR1 SGHVS, CDR2 FQNEAQ. The CDR3 sequence is CASSLAEADSNQPQHF. The CDR3 DNA sequence: TGTGCCAGCAGCTTAGCGGAGGCAGATAGCAATCAGCCCCAGCATTTT.

The rearrangement uses TRBV20-1 and TRBJ2-5, with 9 bases aligning to TRBD2. The CDR3 extends over 14 amino acids. The germline CDR1 and CDR2 sequences are DFQATT and SNEGSKA (reference sequence). Trimming removed 3 bases from V and 7 bases from J; junction bases left unmatched: 9. This CDR3 is CSARGTSPPVTQYF. The CDR3 coding sequence is TGCAGTGCTAGGGGGACTAGCCCTCCGGTGACCCAGTACTTC.

V gene TRBV5-1 combines with J gene TRBJ1-2, with 7 positions matching TRBD1. From germline, CDR1 is SGHRS and CDR2 YFSETQ. After removal of 0 bases from V and 6 bases from J, the junction contained 11 bases not matched to a gene. CDR3 length: 16 residues. CDR3 sequence reads: CASSLAPFDDRDGYTF. The CDR3 bases are TGCGCCAGCAGCTTGGCCCCCTTTGACGACAGGGATGGCTACACCTTC.

The rearrangement joins TRBV11-2 to TRBJ2-5; tentatively, D is TRBD1 (6 bases). CDR1 SGHAT and CDR2 FQNNGV come from the germline V gene. The CDR3 length is 14 residues. V was pared by 6 bases and J by 1 base, with 12 bases between. CDR3 in amino acids: CASRSRTVQETQYF. The CDR3 nucleotides read TGTGCCAGCAGAAGTCGGACAGTCCAAGAGACCCAGTACTTC.

V and J are TRBV27 and TRBJ2-3, with TRBD2 as a possible D gene (6 bases). There are 15 residues in the CDR3. Germline assignment: CDR1 MNHEY and CDR2 SMNVEV (reference sequence). V was shortened by 2 bases and J by 6 bases, with 15 bases between the two germline ends. CDR3 nucleotide sequence: TGTGCCAGCAGTTTAGGGGGGTTGCGTGTCGATACGCAGTATTTT. Encoded protein: CASSLGGLRVDTQYF.

This clonotype has only a few counts. This chain uses TRBV6-5 with TRBJ2-5; possibly TRBD1 for D (6 bases). V shed 8 bases and J shed 3 bases, with 16 bases lying between them. The length of the CDR3 is 14 residues. Germline V lookup: CDR1 MNHEY, CDR2 SVGAGI. The CDR3 DNA is TGTGCCAGCGGGGGTCCGGACAGCGAAGAGACCCAGTACTTC. This gives the protein CASGGPDSEETQYF.